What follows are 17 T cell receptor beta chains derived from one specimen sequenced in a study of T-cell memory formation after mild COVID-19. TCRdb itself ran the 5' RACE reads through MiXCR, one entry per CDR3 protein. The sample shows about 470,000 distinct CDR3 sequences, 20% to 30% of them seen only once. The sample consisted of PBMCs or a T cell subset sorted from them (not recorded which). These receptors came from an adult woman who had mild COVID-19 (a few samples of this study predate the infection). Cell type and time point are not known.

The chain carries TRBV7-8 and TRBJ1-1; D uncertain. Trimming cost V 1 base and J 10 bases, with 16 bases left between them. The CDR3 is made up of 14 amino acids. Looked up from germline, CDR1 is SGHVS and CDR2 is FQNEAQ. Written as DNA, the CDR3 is TGTGCCAGCAGCTTAGAGTCTTCCCCCCGGAGAGCTTTCTTT. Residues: CASSLESSPRRAFF.

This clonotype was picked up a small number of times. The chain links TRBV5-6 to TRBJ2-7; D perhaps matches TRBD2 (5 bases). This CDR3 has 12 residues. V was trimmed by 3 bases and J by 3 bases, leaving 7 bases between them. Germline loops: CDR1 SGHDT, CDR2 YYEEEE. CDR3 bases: TGTGCCAGCAGCTCCGGGAACTACGAGCAGTACTTC. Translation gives CASSSGNYEQYF.

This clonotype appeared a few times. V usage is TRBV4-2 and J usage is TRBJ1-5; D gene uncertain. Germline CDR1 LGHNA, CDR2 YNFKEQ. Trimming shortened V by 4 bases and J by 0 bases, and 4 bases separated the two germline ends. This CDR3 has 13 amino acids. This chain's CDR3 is CASSRNSNQPQHF. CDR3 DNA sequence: TGTGCCAGCAGCCGTAATAGCAATCAGCCCCAGCATTTT.

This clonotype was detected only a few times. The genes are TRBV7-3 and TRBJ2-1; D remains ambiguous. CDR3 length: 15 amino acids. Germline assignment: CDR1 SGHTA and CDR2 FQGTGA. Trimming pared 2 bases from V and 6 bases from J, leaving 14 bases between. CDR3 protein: CASSLAWSSGNEQFF. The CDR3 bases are TGTGCCAGCAGCTTAGCATGGAGCTCAGGCAATGAGCAGTTCTTC.

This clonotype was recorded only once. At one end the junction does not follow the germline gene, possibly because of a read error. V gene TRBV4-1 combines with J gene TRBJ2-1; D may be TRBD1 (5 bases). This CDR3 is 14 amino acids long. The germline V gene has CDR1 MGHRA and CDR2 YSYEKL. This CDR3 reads CARSQGHDLDEQFF. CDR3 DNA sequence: TGCGCCAGAAGCCAAGGACACGATCTGGATGAGCAGTTCTTC.

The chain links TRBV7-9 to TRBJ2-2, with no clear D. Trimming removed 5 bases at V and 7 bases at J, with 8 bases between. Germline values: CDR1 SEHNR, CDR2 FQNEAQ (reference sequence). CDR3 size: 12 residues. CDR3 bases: TGTGCCAGCAGCAGACCAAACGGGGAGCTGTTTTTT. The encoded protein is CASSRPNGELFF.

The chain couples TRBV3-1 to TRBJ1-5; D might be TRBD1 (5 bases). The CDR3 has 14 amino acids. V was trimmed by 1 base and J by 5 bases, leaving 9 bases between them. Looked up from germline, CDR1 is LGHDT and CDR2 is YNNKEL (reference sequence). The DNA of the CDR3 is TGTGCCAGCAGCCAAGGTCGGGGGTATCAGCCCCAGCATTTT. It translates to CASSQGRGYQPQHF. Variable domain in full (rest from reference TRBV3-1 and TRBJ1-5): DTAVSQTPKYLVTQMGNDKSIKCEQNLGHDTMYWYKQDSKKFLKIMFSYNNKELIINETVPNRFSPKSPDKAHLNLHINSLELGDSAVYFCASSQGRGYQPQHFGDGTRLSIL.

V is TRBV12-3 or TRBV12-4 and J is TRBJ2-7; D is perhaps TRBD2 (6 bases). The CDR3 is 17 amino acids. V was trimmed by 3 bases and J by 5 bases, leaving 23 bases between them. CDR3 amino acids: CASSFYVLANLRHEQYF. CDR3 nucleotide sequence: TGTGCCAGCAGTTTTTACGTCCTAGCGAACCTTCGACACGAGCAGTACTTC.

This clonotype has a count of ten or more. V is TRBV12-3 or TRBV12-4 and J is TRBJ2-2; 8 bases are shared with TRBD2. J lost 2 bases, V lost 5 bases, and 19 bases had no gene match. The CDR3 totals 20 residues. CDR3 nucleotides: TGTGCCAGCAGTCCATCCTGGGCTAGCGGGCTGGTACCTAACACCGGGGAGCTGTTTTTT. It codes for CASSPSWASGLVPNTGELFF.

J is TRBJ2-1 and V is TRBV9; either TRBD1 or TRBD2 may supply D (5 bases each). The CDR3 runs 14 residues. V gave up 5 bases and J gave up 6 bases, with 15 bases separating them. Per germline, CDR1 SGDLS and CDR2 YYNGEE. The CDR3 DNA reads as TGTGCCAGCAGTGAGGGGTTGAACGCCAATGAGCAGTTCTTC. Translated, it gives CASSEGLNANEQFF.

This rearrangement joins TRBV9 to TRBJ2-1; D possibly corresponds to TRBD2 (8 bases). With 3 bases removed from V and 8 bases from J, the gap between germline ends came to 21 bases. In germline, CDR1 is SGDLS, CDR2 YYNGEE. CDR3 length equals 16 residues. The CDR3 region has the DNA TGTGCCAGCAGCGGTAGCCGGGAGGGGGCTTTCTATGAGCAGTTCTTC. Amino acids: CASSGSREGAFYEQFF.

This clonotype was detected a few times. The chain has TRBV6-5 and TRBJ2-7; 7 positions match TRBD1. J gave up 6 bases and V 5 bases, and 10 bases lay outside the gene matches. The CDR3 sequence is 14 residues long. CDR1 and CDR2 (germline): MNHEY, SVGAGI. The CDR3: CASSQPTGFREQYF. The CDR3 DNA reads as TGTGCCAGCAGTCAACCGACAGGGTTCCGCGAGCAGTACTTC.

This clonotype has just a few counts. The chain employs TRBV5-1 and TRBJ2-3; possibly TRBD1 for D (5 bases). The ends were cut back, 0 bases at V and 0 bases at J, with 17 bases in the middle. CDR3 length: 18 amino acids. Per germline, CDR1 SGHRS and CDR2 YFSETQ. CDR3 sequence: CASSLARVERSSTDTQYF. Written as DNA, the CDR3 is TGCGCCAGCAGCTTGGCCAGGGTTGAACGGTCTAGCACAGATACGCAGTATTTT.

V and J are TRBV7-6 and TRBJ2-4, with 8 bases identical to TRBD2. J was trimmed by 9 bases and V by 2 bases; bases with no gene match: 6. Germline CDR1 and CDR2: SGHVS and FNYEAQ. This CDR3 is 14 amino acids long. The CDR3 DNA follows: TGTGCCAGCAGCTTAACCGGGGGGGGTGGCATTCAGTACTTC. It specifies CASSLTGGGGIQYF.

The CDR3 DNA reads TGTGCCAGCAGCTTTGGGAGACACTATGGCTACACCTTC. It translates to CASSFGRHYGYTF. The rearrangement links TRBV7-2 to TRBJ1-2; D uncertain. The CDR3 length is 13 residues. The V gene lost 3 bases and the J gene lost 3 bases, with 8 bases spanning the gap. Germline loops: CDR1 SGHTA, CDR2 FQGNSA. The whole variable domain, filled in from reference TRBV7-2 and TRBJ1-2, reads GAGVSQSPSNKVTEKGKDVELRCDPISGHTALYWYRQSLGQGLEFLIYFQGNSAPDKSGLPSDRFSAERTGGSVSTLTIQRTQQEDSAVYLCASSFGRHYGYTFGSGTRLTVV.

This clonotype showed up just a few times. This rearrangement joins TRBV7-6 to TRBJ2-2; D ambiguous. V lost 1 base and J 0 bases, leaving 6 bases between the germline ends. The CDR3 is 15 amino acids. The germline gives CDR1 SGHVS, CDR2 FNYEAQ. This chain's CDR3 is CASSLVAANTGELFF. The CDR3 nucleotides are TGTGCCAGCAGCTTAGTCGCGGCGAACACCGGGGAGCTGTTTTTT.

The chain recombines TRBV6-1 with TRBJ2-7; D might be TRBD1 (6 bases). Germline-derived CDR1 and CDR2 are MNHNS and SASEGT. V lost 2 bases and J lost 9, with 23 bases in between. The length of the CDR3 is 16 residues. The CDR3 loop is CASSEPQGTALGGQYF. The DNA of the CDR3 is TGTGCCAGCAGTGAACCGCAGGGGACGGCCCTAGGTGGGCAGTACTTC.